This T cell receptor delta chain appears in the sequencing data of a study of gamma-delta T cells after stem cell transplantation. Germline CDR1 reads GEAIGNYY; CDR2 reads EKD. This CDR3 region has 16 residues. As to this clone: TCRdb pairs this DNA with a much larger clone's protein that differs at residue 3, likely a read error; the protein shown was translated from the DNA.

TCRdb made new clone calls on the RT-PCR reads using CATT. The sample comprises 1,500 or so delta-chain clones, about 1.5% of which are singletons, and about 43% rests with the top ten. The V and J genes are TRDV2 and TRDJ1; D call uncertain. Input material: gamma-delta T cells. The source of this sequence is a human donor. It is not recorded whose cells these are; they may come from a transplant donor. The DNA of the CDR3 is TGTGCCCGTGACAGGCTACCTCGTGGTTCCACCGATAAACTCATCTTT. This codes for CARDRLPRGSTDKLIF.